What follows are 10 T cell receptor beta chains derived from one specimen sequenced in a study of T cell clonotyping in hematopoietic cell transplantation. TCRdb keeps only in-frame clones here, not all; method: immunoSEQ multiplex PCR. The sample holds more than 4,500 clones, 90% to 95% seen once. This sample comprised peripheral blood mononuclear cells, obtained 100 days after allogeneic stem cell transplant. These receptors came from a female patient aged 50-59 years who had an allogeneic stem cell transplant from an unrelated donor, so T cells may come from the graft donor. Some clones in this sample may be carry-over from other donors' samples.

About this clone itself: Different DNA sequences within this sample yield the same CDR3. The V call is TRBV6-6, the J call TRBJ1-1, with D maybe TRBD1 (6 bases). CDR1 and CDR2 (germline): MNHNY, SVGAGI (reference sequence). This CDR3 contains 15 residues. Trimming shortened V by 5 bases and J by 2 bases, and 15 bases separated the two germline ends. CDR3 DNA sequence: TGTGCCAGCAGTCCTCGACAGGCGAGTAACACTGAAGCTTTCTTT. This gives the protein CASSPRQASNTEAFF.

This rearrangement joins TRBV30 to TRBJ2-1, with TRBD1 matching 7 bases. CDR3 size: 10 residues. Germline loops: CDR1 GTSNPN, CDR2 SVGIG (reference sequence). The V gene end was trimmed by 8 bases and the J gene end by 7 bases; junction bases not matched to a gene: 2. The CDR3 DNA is TGTGCCACCAGGGGGAATGAGCAGTTCTTC. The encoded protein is CATRGNEQFF.

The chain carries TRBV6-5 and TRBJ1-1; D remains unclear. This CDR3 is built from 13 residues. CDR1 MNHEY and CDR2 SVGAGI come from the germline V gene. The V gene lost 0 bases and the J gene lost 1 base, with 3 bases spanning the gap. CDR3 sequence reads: CASSYSRNTEAFF. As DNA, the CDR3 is TGTGCCAGCAGTTACTCTAGGAACACTGAAGCTTTCTTT.

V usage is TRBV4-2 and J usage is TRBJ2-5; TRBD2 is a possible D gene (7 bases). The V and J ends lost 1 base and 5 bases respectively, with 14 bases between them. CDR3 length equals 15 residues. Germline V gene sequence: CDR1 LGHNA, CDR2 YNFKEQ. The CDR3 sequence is CASSQAGGGGETQYF. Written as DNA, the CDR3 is TGTGCCAGCAGCCAAGCGGGGGGCGGAGGGGAGACCCAGTACTTC.

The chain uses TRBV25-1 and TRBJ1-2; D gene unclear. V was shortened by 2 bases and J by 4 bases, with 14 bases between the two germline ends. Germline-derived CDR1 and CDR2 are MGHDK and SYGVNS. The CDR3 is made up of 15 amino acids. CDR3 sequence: CASSESVEVLYGYTF. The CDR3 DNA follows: TGTGCCAGCAGTGAAAGCGTCGAAGTTCTCTATGGCTACACCTTC.

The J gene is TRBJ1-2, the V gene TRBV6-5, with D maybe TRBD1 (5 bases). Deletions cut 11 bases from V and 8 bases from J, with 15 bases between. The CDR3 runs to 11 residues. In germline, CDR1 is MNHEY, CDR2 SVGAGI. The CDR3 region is CASGRGEGYTF. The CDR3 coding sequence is TGTGCCTCGGGGCGGGGAGAGGGCTACACCTTC.

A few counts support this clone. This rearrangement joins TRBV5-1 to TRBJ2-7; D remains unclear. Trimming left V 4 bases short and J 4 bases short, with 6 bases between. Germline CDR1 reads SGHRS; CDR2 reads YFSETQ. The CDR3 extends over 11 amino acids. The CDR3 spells CASSAAYEQYF. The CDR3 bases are TGCGCCAGCAGCGCGGCATACGAGCAGTACTTC.

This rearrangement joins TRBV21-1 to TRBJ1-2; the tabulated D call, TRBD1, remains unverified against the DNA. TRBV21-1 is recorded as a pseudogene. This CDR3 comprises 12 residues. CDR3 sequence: CASSKVQYGYTF. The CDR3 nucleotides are TGTGCCAGCAGCAAAGTTCAGTATGGCTACACCTTC.

The CDR3: CASSLGRGLTYEQYF. The DNA of the CDR3 is TGCGCCAGCAGCTTGGGGCGGGGGTTGACCTACGAGCAGTACTTC. The chain carries TRBV5-1 and TRBJ2-7; TRBD2 matches 7 bases. The CDR3 length is 15 residues. Germline CDR1 is SGHRS and CDR2 is YFSETQ. The V gene end was trimmed by 0 bases and the J gene end by 2 bases; junction bases not matched to a gene: 5.

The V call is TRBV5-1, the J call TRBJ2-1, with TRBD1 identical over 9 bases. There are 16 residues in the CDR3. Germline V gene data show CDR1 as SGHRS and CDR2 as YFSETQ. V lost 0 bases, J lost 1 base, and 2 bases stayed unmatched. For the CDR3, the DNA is TGCGCCAGCAGCTTGGTGGACAGGGGATCCTACAATGAGCAGTTCTTC. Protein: CASSLVDRGSYNEQFF.